These T cell receptor beta chains were read from a single sample in a study of OX40 agonist ivuxolimab in advanced cancers. Some clones are missing from TCRdb's copy, which holds only in-frame ones; the method was immunoSEQ multiplex PCR. The table records more than 70,000 clones, over 70% of them present only once. This specimen was CD4+ or CD8+ T cells sorted from blood, taken in a trial of the OX40 agonist ivuxolimab. These receptors originate from an adult with an advanced solid tumor such as melanoma, head and neck, liver or kidney cancer. The conserved cysteine and the conserved F or W are not part of the CDR3 here. Each record gives: V gene, J gene, clone size, CDR3 protein. A row's size may be missing; if present it is once, few, many or a size class.

v_gene: TRBV19
j_gene: TRBJ2-6
abundance: -
CDR3aa: ASSKGQGPGANVLT

v_gene: TRBV6-5
j_gene: TRBJ1-1
abundance: -
CDR3aa: ASSYLRGSTEAF

v_gene: TRBV7-9
j_gene: TRBJ2-1
abundance: -
CDR3aa: ASSTDSHNEQF

v_gene: TRBV29-1
j_gene: TRBJ1-2
abundance: -
CDR3aa: SAFNQANYGYT

v_gene: TRBV5-4
j_gene: TRBJ1-3
abundance: -
CDR3aa: ASSLAGASGNTIY

v_gene: TRBV6-5
j_gene: TRBJ1-2
abundance: -
CDR3aa: ASTLFNGAPGYT

v_gene: TRBV18
j_gene: TRBJ2-7
abundance: once
CDR3aa: ASSPGRDVTYEQY

v_gene: TRBV15
j_gene: TRBJ2-5
abundance: few
CDR3aa: ATSSLRRGWETQY

v_gene: TRBV7-2
j_gene: TRBJ2-3
abundance: -
CDR3aa: ASSLRASSTDTQY

v_gene: TRBV9
j_gene: TRBJ1-4
abundance: -
CDR3aa: ASNSGNSFEKLF

v_gene: TRBV7-2
j_gene: TRBJ2-6
abundance: -
CDR3aa: ASSVQGLASGANVLT

v_gene: TRBV2
j_gene: TRBJ2-5
abundance: -
CDR3aa: ASREGLAGVKTQY

v_gene: TRBV18
j_gene: TRBJ1-5
abundance: -
CDR3aa: ASSPMVMGAKNQPQH

v_gene: TRBV2
j_gene: TRBJ1-1
abundance: -
CDR3aa: ASSEALPL

v_gene: TRBV19
j_gene: TRBJ1-4
abundance: -
CDR3aa: ASSKGKLF

v_gene: TRBV11-3
j_gene: TRBJ2-1
abundance: -
CDR3aa: ASSLVDWGQGAYNEQF

v_gene: TRBV6-4
j_gene: TRBJ2-7
abundance: -
CDR3aa: ASRGGKVTYEQY

v_gene: TRBV6-1
j_gene: TRBJ2-5
abundance: -
CDR3aa: ATSEGGTRETQY

v_gene: TRBV7-6
j_gene: TRBJ1-1
abundance: once
CDR3aa: ASSLRGGGTEAF

v_gene: TRBV5-1
j_gene: TRBJ1-2
abundance: once
CDR3aa: ASSLGDDRERSGYT

v_gene: TRBV20-1
j_gene: TRBJ1-2
abundance: once
CDR3aa: SVLQVYGYT

v_gene: TRBV2
j_gene: TRBJ1-5
abundance: -
CDR3aa: ASSEALTGGQPQH

v_gene: TRBV19
j_gene: TRBJ1-2
abundance: once
CDR3aa: ASSAERPIYGYT

v_gene: TRBV7-8
j_gene: TRBJ1-1
abundance: -
CDR3aa: ASSSGLLATEAF

v_gene: TRBV5-4
j_gene: TRBJ1-5
abundance: -
CDR3aa: ASSLGGSGQPQH

v_gene: TRBV6-6
j_gene: TRBJ1-3
abundance: -
CDR3aa: ASAPGSGNTIY

v_gene: TRBV9
j_gene: TRBJ1-2
abundance: few
CDR3aa: ASTSGTPNYGYT

v_gene: TRBV6-6
j_gene: TRBJ1-2
abundance: -
CDR3aa: ASSMGQGRGYGYT

v_gene: TRBV10-3
j_gene: TRBJ1-2
abundance: -
CDR3aa: AISPPTSQGIYGYT

v_gene: TRBV25-1
j_gene: TRBJ2-7
abundance: -
CDR3aa: ASSERSYEQY

v_gene: TRBV18
j_gene: TRBJ1-2
abundance: -
CDR3aa: ASSPQGDTVGYT

v_gene: TRBV5-1
j_gene: TRBJ1-4
abundance: -
CDR3aa: ASSLNREEKLF

v_gene: TRBV11-2
j_gene: TRBJ1-5
abundance: -
CDR3aa: ASSLSQDLNQPQH

v_gene: TRBV6-4
j_gene: TRBJ2-3
abundance: -
CDR3aa: ASSDSLGDTQY

v_gene: TRBV4-1
j_gene: TRBJ2-3
abundance: -
CDR3aa: ASSLQTGGIDTQY

v_gene: TRBV6-1
j_gene: TRBJ1-3
abundance: -
CDR3aa: ASHWGGASGNTIY

v_gene: TRBV18
j_gene: TRBJ1-3
abundance: few
CDR3aa: ASSPLGRADSGNTIY

v_gene: TRBV21-1
j_gene: TRBJ1-3
abundance: once
CDR3aa: ASSTRDRGGNTIY

v_gene: TRBV2
j_gene: TRBJ2-1
abundance: -
CDR3aa: ASKYGGSYNEQF

v_gene: TRBV6-4
j_gene: TRBJ2-2
abundance: -
CDR3aa: ASRRNTGELF

v_gene: TRBV11-2
j_gene: TRBJ1-4
abundance: medium-sized
CDR3aa: ASSLEGRSNEKLF

v_gene: TRBV5-1
j_gene: TRBJ1-6
abundance: once
CDR3aa: ASSPQGGQINSPLH

v_gene: TRBV9
j_gene: TRBJ1-3
abundance: -
CDR3aa: ASSVVRASGNTIY

v_gene: TRBV4-3
j_gene: TRBJ2-6
abundance: -
CDR3aa: ASSQDYRNSGANVLT

v_gene: TRBV6-5
j_gene: TRBJ1-5
abundance: -
CDR3aa: ASSYGGRQPQH

v_gene: TRBV7-9
j_gene: TRBJ1-2
abundance: -
CDR3aa: ASSFETANYGYT

v_gene: TRBV12-5
j_gene: TRBJ2-1
abundance: -
CDR3aa: ASGLVKGTRETYNEQF

v_gene: TRBV5-1
j_gene: TRBJ2-1
abundance: -
CDR3aa: ASSSVAAYNEQF

v_gene: TRBV2
j_gene: TRBJ2-7
abundance: -
CDR3aa: ASSENRRSYEQY

v_gene: TRBV7-6
j_gene: TRBJ1-2
abundance: few
CDR3aa: ASSPAGGGYGYT

v_gene: TRBV19
j_gene: TRBJ2-1
abundance: -
CDR3aa: ASSRLAGASNEQF

v_gene: TRBV18
j_gene: TRBJ2-7
abundance: -
CDR3aa: ASSRPGTGNNYEQY

v_gene: TRBV27
j_gene: TRBJ1-5
abundance: -
CDR3aa: ASSWGPNQPQH

v_gene: TRBV19
j_gene: TRBJ1-5
abundance: -
CDR3aa: ASSTSGQGKTATNQPQH